The 21 T cell receptor beta chains reported below all come from one sample, sequenced in a study of neurological immune-mediated disorders. Time point here: technical triplicate 2. TCRdb processed the 5' RACE reads anew with MiXCR; each CDR3 protein has one entry. The sample holds about 59,000 distinct CDR3 sequences, around 24% seen once. Sequencing input: PBMCs. The receptor source for this set is a man in his sixties with HTLV-1-associated myelopathy (HAM/TSP).

This clonotype was seen at least ten times. The CDR3 reads CASSLTGAAEAFF. Written as DNA, the CDR3 is TGTGCCAGCAGCTTGACAGGGGCGGCTGAAGCTTTCTTT. The rearrangement joins TRBV7-9 to TRBJ1-1; TRBD1 matches 8 bases. This CDR3 has 13 residues. With V trimmed by 3 bases and J by 6 bases, 3 bases remained unmatched. Germline CDR1 is SEHNR and CDR2 is FQNEAQ (reference sequence). Drawing the rest from reference TRBV7-9 and TRBJ1-1, the complete variable domain is DTGVSQNPRHKITKRGQNVTFRCDPISEHNRLYWYRQTLGQGPEFLTYFQNEAQLEKSRLLSDRFSAERPKGSFSTLEIQRTEQGDSAMYLCASSLTGAAEAFFGQGTRLTVV.

This clonotype was counted ten times or more. The chain joins TRBV5-6 to TRBJ1-1; 8 bases map to TRBD1. The V segment lost 2 bases and the J segment 6 bases; nucleotides outside the gene matches: 3. This CDR3 comprises 13 residues. Looked up from germline, CDR1 is SGHDT and CDR2 is YYEEEE. CDR3 amino acids: CASSFQGASEAFF. The CDR3, as DNA: TGTGCCAGCAGCTTTCAGGGGGCCTCTGAAGCTTTCTTT.

By frequency in the sample, this clonotype is medium-sized. The CDR3 reads CASNPRGLALGTGELFF. DNA for the CDR3: TGTGCCAGCAACCCACGGGGACTAGCGTTGGGAACCGGGGAGCTGTTTTTT. The V gene is TRBV27, the J gene TRBJ2-2, with 10 bases aligning to TRBD2. Germline loops: CDR1 MNHEY, CDR2 SMNVEV (reference sequence). After removal of 7 bases from V and 5 bases from J, the junction contained 13 bases not matched to a gene. This CDR3 has 17 residues.

This clonotype was detected ten times or more. V and J are TRBV24-1 and TRBJ2-1, with D unclear. Germline CDR1 reads KGHDR; CDR2 reads SFDVKD. Between the trimmed V and J ends, which lost 7 bases and 5 bases, there was a span of 17 bases. The length of the CDR3 is 15 residues. This chain's CDR3 is CATSGGLNVNNEQFF. The DNA of the CDR3 is TGTGCCACCAGCGGTGGGCTCAACGTAAACAATGAGCAGTTCTTC.

This clonotype showed up many times. This chain links TRBV5-1 with TRBJ1-1; 8 bases match TRBD1. The CDR3 is 14 amino acids. Germline CDR1 and CDR2: SGHRS and YFSETQ. V was pared by 4 bases and J by 5 bases, with 7 bases of the junction left unmatched. In nucleotides, the CDR3 is TGCGCCAGCAGCCCGAGACAGGGGACGACTGAAGCTTTCTTT. Amino acid sequence: CASSPRQGTTEAFF.

This clonotype appeared many times. The V and J genes are TRBV20-1 and TRBJ2-7, with a weak D call TRBD2 (5 bases). Trimming removed 0 bases at V and 2 bases at J, with 11 bases between. Germline assignment: CDR1 DFQATT and CDR2 SNEGSKA (reference sequence). The CDR3 contains 14 residues. CDR3 protein: CSARDEGGAYEQYF. For the CDR3, the DNA is TGCAGTGCTAGAGATGAGGGCGGAGCCTACGAGCAGTACTTC.

There are a few counts of this clonotype. The chain carries TRBV7-9 and TRBJ2-7; D possibly matches TRBD1 or TRBD2 (5 bases each). Germline values: CDR1 SEHNR, CDR2 FQNEAQ (reference sequence). The CDR3 spans 12 residues. V was cut by 6 bases and J by 3 bases, with 9 bases left in between. The CDR3 DNA reads TGTGCCAGCAGGGGACGGGACTACGAGCAGTACTTC. Encoded protein: CASRGRDYEQYF.

The chain combines TRBV30 with TRBJ2-7; 7 bases map to TRBD1. Germline V CDR1 and CDR2: GTSNPN, SVGIG (reference sequence). This CDR3 is built from 14 residues. V lost 4 bases and J lost 2; bases outside the gene matches: 8. CDR3 in DNA: TGTGCCTGGAAGACAGGGACGCCAACCTACGAGCAGTACTTC. Amino acids: CAWKTGTPTYEQYF.

This clonotype was picked up many times. This chain connects TRBV18 to TRBJ2-1; 8 positions agree with TRBD2. CDR1 is KGHSH, CDR2 LQKENI, per germline. The length of the CDR3 is 16 residues. The V and J ends lost 0 bases and 6 bases, in that order; junction bases with no gene match: 7. The CDR3 loop reads CASSPPTGGPSNEQFF. CDR3 DNA: TGTGCCAGCTCACCACCGACGGGAGGGCCCTCCAATGAGCAGTTCTTC.

The chain carries TRBV28 and TRBJ2-5; possible D gene TRBD1, 5 bases. Per germline, CDR1 MDHEN and CDR2 SYDVKM. The CDR3 has 15 residues. V lost 4 bases, J lost 5 bases, and 17 bases lay in between. The CDR3 DNA sequence: TGTGCCAGCAGTTACCATCGATTAGGGGTGGAGACCCAGTACTTC. Translation gives CASSYHRLGVETQYF. The whole variable domain, remainder taken from reference TRBV28 and TRBJ2-5, is DVKVTQSSRYLVKRTGEKVFLECVQDMDHENMFWYRQDPGLGLRLIYFSYDVKMKEKGDIPEGYSVSREKKERFSLILESASTNQTSMYLCASSYHRLGVETQYFGPGTRLLVL.

The V and J genes are TRBV20-1 and TRBJ1-5; D is unclear. Germline V CDR1 and CDR2: DFQATT, SNEGSKA (reference sequence). Trimming took 4 bases from V and 1 from J, leaving 8 bases between them. CDR3 length: 13 amino acids. The CDR3 spells CSAIGMSNQPQHF. CDR3 sequence (DNA): TGCAGTGCTATCGGGATGAGCAATCAGCCCCAGCATTTT.

This clonotype was recorded many times. CDR3 sequence (DNA): TGTGCCAGCAGCCCCGCTAGGGGATCTAGCAATGAGCAGTTCTTC. It encodes CASSPARGSSNEQFF. This chain uses TRBV7-8 with TRBJ2-1; D may be TRBD1 (5 bases). CDR1 and CDR2 (germline): SGHVS, FQNEAQ. Trimming took off 5 bases at V and 6 bases at J, with 17 bases between the two ends. This CDR3 comprises 15 residues.

The sample holds many counts of this clonotype. The chain links TRBV7-9 to TRBJ1-1; unclear D gene. The V end lost 1 base, the J end lost 3 bases, and 6 bases lay between the germline ends. Germline CDR1 and CDR2: SEHNR and FQNEAQ (reference sequence). CDR3 length equals 13 residues. Here the CDR3 DNA reads TGTGCCAGCAGCTTAGATAGTGACACTGAAGCTTTCTTT. This translates into CASSLDSDTEAFF. The whole variable domain, filled in from reference TRBV7-9 and TRBJ1-1, reads DTGVSQNPRHKITKRGQNVTFRCDPISEHNRLYWYRQTLGQGPEFLTYFQNEAQLEKSRLLSDRFSAERPKGSFSTLEIQRTEQGDSAMYLCASSLDSDTEAFFGQGTRLTVV.

The rearrangement uses TRBV29-1 and TRBJ1-2; 7 positions agree with TRBD1. From germline, CDR1 is SQVTM and CDR2 ANQGSEA. This CDR3 is built from 15 residues. V gave up 7 bases and J gave up 3 bases; unmatched junction bases: 14. The CDR3: CSARIPTGPYYGYTF. DNA of the CDR3: TGCAGCGCCCGAATCCCGACAGGGCCATACTATGGCTACACCTTC.

Turning to this clonotype: A much larger clone lies one base from this, so it may be a read error. The chain uses TRBV7-9 and TRBJ2-5; perhaps TRBD1 as D (6 bases). V was cut by 3 bases and J by 2 bases, with 10 bases left in between. CDR3 size: 14 residues. Per germline, CDR1 SEHNR and CDR2 FQNEAQ (reference sequence). Written as DNA, the CDR3 is TGTGCCAGCAGCTTCCTGGGGGCTCAAGAGACCCAGTACTTC. Translation: CASSFLGAQETQYF.

This clonotype occurred many times. The rearrangement uses TRBV29-1 and TRBJ1-4; D is perhaps TRBD1 (6 bases). This CDR3 has 13 residues. Per germline, CDR1 SQVTM and CDR2 ANQGSEA. Deletions cut 5 bases from V and 1 base from J, with 8 bases between. The CDR3 sequence: CSVQGRTNEKLFF. CDR3 sequence (DNA): TGCAGCGTTCAGGGGCGAACTAATGAAAAACTGTTTTTT.

Ten or more counts support this clonotype. The rearrangement uses TRBV6-2 or TRBV6-3 and TRBJ2-3; 14 bases agree with TRBD2. This CDR3 contains 18 residues. Trimming cost V 9 bases and J 3 bases; bases outside gene matches: 14. CDR1 MNHEY and CDR2 SVGEGT come from the germline V gene. The CDR3 DNA is TGTGCCAGTACACCGGGACTAGCGGGAGACGAAAAGACAGATACGCAGTATTTT. Translation gives CASTPGLAGDEKTDTQYF.

This clonotype showed up many times. The chain couples TRBV6-6 to TRBJ2-3, with D possibly matching TRBD1 (6 bases). V lost 4 bases, J lost 0 bases, and 11 bases lay in between. From germline, CDR1 is MNHNY and CDR2 SVGAGI (reference sequence). The CDR3 has 15 residues. CDR3 protein: CASSWARGSTDTQYF. The CDR3 coding sequence is TGTGCCAGCAGTTGGGCCAGGGGAAGCACAGATACGCAGTATTTT.

The chain couples TRBV12-3 or TRBV12-4 to TRBJ2-3; TRBD2 agrees at 7 bases. The CDR3 extends over 14 amino acids. J lost 2 bases, V lost 7 bases, and 6 bases had no gene match. CDR3 nucleotide sequence: TGTGCCAGCATTCTCAGCGGGACCACAGATACGCAGTATTTT. The encoded protein is CASILSGTTDTQYF.

At least ten counts were recorded for this clonotype. The chain is built from TRBV5-6 and TRBJ2-7, with no clear D. The CDR3 runs 15 residues. The germline CDR1 and CDR2 sequences are SGHDT and YYEEEE. V lost 4 bases and J 2 bases, leaving 16 bases between the germline ends. The CDR3 is CASSRTGRPTYEQYF. In DNA, the CDR3 is TGTGCCAGCAGCCGAACTGGACGGCCGACCTACGAGCAGTACTTC.

This clonotype has ten or more counts. The V and J genes are TRBV5-6 and TRBJ2-2; TRBD1 is a possible D gene (6 bases). V shed 3 bases and J shed 5 bases, with 8 bases lying between them. The CDR3 totals 13 residues. CDR1 and CDR2 (germline): SGHDT, YYEEEE. CDR3 nucleotides: TGTGCCAGCAGCTCTCAGGGGACCGGGGAGCTGTTTTTT. Translated, it gives CASSSQGTGELFF. Using reference TRBV5-6 and TRBJ2-2 for the parts outside the CDR3, the full variable domain is DAGVTQSPTHLIKTRGQQVTLRCSPKSGHDTVSWYQQALGQGPQFIFQYYEEEERQRGNFPDRFSGHQFPNYSSELNVNALLLGDSALYLCASSSQGTGELFFGEGSRLTVL.